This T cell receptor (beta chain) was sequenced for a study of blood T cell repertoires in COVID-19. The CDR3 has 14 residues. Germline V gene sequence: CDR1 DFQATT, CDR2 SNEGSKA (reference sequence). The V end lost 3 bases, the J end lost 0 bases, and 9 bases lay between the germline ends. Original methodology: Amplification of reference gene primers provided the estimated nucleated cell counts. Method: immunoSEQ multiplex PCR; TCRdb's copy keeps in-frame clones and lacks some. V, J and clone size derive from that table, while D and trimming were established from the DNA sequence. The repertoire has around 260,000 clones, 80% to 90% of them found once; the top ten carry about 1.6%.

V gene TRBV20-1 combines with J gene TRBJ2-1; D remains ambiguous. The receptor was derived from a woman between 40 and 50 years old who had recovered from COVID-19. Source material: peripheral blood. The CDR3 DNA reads TGCAGTGCTAGTTACCCGAGCTCCTACAATGAGCAGTTCTTC. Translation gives CSASYPSSYNEQFF.